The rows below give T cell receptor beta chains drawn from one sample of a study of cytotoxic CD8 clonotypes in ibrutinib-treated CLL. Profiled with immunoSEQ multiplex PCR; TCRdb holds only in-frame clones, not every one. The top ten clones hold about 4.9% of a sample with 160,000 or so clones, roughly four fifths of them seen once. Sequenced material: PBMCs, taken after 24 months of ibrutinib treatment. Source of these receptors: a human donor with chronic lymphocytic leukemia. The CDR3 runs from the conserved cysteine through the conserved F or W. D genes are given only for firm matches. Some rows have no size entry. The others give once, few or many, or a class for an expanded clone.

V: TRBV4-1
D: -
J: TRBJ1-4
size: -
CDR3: CASSQDIGGRVQKLFF
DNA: TGCGCCAGCAGCCAAGATATCGGGGGGCGCGTTCAAAAACTGTTTTTT

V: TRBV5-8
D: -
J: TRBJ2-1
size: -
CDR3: CASSLAGPLNEQFF
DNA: TGTGCCAGCAGCTTGGCGGGGCCTCTTAATGAGCAGTTCTTC

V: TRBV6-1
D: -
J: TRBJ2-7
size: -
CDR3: CASSGKVSYEQYF
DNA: TGTGCCAGCAGTGGGAAGGTCTCCTACGAGCAGTACTTC

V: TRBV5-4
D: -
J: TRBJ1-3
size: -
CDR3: CASSLEAQRNTIYF
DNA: TGTGCCAGCAGCTTAGAGGCGCAGAGAAACACCATATATTTT

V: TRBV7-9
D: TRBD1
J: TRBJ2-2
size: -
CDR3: CASSLLDRAGELFF
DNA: TGTGCCAGCAGCTTGCTGGACAGGGCCGGGGAGCTGTTTTTT

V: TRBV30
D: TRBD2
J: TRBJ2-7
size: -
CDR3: CAWRKTSGRWEQYF
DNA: TGTGCCTGGAGGAAGACTAGCGGGAGATGGGAGCAGTACTTC

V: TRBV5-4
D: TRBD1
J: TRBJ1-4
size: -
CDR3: CASSPGTGGPTNEKLFF
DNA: TGTGCCAGCAGCCCTGGGACAGGGGGACCAACTAATGAAAAACTGTTTTTT

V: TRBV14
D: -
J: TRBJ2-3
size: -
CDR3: CASSQDLGSTDTQYF
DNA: TGTGCCAGCAGCCAAGATCTGGGCAGCACAGATACGCAGTATTTT

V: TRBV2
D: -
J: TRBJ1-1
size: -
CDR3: CASKWTGTANTEAFF
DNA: TGTGCCAGCAAGTGGACCGGGACGGCGAACACTGAAGCTTTCTTT

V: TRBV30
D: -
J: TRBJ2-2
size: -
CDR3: CAWRIYGAGGTGELFF
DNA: TGTGCCTGGAGGATCTACGGGGCCGGGGGCACCGGGGAGCTGTTTTTT

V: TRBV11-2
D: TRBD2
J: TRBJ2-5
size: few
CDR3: CASSRGSGETQYF
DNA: TGTGCCAGCAGCCGCGGGAGCGGGGAGACCCAGTACTTC

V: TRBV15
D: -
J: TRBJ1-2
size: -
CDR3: CATSSPGERGGYGYTF
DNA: TGTGCCACCAGCAGCCCTGGTGAGCGGGGCGGGTATGGCTACACCTTC

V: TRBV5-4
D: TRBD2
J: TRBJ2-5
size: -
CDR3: CASSLEGTSGTQYF
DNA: TGTGCCAGCAGCTTGGAAGGGACTAGCGGGACCCAGTACTTC

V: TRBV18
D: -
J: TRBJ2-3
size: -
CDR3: CASSPALANTDTQYF
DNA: TGTGCCAGCTCACCTGCACTAGCAAACACAGATACGCAGTATTTT

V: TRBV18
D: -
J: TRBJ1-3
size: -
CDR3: CASSPGNSGNTIYF
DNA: TGTGCCAGCTCACCAGGGAACTCTGGAAACACCATATATTTT

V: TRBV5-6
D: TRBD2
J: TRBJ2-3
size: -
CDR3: CASIAGAPTDTQYF
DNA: TGTGCCAGCATAGCGGGGGCCCCCACAGATACGCAGTATTTT

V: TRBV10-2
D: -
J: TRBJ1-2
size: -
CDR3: CASSDLRDGGYTF
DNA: TGCGCCAGCAGTGATTTAAGGGACGGCGGCTACACCTTC

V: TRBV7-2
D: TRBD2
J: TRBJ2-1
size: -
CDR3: CASSPRPPGGDYNEQFF
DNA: TGTGCCAGCAGCCCCCGGCCCCCGGGGGGGGACTACAATGAGCAGTTCTTC

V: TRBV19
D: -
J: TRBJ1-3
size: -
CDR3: CASSPWGTLGNTIYF
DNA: TGTGCCAGTAGTCCCTGGGGGACACTTGGAAACACCATATATTTT

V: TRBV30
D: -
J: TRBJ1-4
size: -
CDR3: CAWSNTLGAQIRGEKLFF
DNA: TGTGCCTGGAGTAATACCTTGGGGGCTCAAATAAGGGGGGAAAAACTGTTTTTT

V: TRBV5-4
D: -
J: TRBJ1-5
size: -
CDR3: CASSLGGGSSNQPQHF
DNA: TGTGCCAGCAGCTTGGGTGGAGGGTCGAGCAATCAGCCCCAGCATTTT

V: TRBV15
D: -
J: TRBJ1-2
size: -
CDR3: CATSPSGPSARDF
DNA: TGTGCCACCAGCCCATCGGGCCCGTCCGCTAGGGACTTC

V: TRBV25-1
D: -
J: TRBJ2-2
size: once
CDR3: CASGTDTGELFF
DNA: TGTGCCAGCGGGACGGACACCGGGGAGCTGTTTTTT

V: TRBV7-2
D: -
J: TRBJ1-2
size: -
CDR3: CASTPPEMAYGYTF
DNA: TGTGCCAGCACCCCTCCGGAGATGGCTTATGGCTACACCTTC

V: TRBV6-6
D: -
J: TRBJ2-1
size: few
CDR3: CASSRLGRTNEQFF
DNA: TGTGCCAGCAGCCGCTTGGGGCGGACTAATGAGCAGTTCTTC

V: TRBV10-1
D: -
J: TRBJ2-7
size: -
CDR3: CASSESRAPYEQYF
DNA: TGCGCCAGCAGTGAGTCGCGCGCCCCCTACGAGCAGTACTTC

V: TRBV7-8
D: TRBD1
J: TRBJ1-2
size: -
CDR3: CASSWGQGPYGYTF
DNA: TGTGCCAGCAGCTGGGGACAGGGCCCCTATGGCTACACCTTC

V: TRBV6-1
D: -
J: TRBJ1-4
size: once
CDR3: CASSAGRRGEKLFF
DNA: TGTGCCAGCAGTGCGGGACGCCGGGGAGAAAAACTGTTTTTT

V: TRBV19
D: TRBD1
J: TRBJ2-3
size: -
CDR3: CATRPGQGIDTQYF
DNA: TGTGCCACCAGACCGGGACAGGGCATAGATACGCAGTATTTT

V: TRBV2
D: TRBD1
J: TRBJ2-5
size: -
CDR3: CASRRQGPETQYF
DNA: TGTGCCAGCAGGCGACAGGGCCCAGAGACCCAGTACTTC

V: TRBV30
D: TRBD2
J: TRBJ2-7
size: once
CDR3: CALMTSGRYYEQYF
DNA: TGTGCCTTAATGACTAGCGGGCGCTACTACGAGCAGTACTTC

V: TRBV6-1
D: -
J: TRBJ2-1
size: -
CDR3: CASSERLQGSNEQFF
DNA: TGTGCCAGCAGTGAGAGATTACAGGGTTCCAATGAGCAGTTCTTC

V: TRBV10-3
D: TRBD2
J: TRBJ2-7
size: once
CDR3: CAISELDNLPWAVAGATDEQYF
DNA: TGTGCCATCAGTGAGTTGGACAACCTGCCGTGGGCCGTAGCGGGAGCGACAGACGAGCAGTACTTC

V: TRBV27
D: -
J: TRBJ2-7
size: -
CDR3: CASSPGQRPRGEQYF
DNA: TGTGCCAGCAGTCCCGGTCAGCGGCCGCGGGGCGAGCAGTACTTC

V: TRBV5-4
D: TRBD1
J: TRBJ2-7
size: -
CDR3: CASSPGQGMYEQYF
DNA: TGTGCCAGCAGCCCGGGACAGGGGATGTACGAGCAGTACTTC

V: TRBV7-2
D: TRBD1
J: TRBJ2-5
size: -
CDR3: CASSPDRGQETQYF
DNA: TGTGCCAGCAGCCCGGACAGGGGACAAGAGACCCAGTACTTC

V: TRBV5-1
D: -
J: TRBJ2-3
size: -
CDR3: CASSLPTDTQYF
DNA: TGCGCCAGCAGCCTACCCACAGATACGCAGTATTTT

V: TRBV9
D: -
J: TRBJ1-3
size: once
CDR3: CASRPSSGNTIYF
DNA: TGTGCCAGCAGACCCAGTTCTGGAAACACCATATATTTT

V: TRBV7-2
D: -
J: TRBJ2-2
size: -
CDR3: CASSLEGRAGELFF
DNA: TGTGCCAGCAGCTTAGAGGGGCGGGCCGGGGAGCTGTTTTTT

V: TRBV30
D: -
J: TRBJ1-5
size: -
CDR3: CAWKAAASSNQPQHF
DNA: TGTGCCTGGAAGGCTGCAGCGAGTAGCAATCAGCCCCAGCATTTT

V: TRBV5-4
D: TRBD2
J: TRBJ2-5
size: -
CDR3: CASSFSPLATQETQYF
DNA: TGTGCCAGCAGCTTTTCCCCACTAGCGACCCAAGAGACCCAGTACTTC

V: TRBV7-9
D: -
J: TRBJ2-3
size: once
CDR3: CASSLPGGNTQYF
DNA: TGTGCCAGCAGCCTGCCGGGGGGCAATACGCAGTATTTT

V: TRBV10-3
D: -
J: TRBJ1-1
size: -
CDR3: CAISGGSTEAFF
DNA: TGTGCCATCAGTGGGGGGTCCACTGAAGCTTTCTTT

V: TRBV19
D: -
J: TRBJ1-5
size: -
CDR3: CASSIQKAGNQPQHF
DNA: TGTGCCAGTAGTATACAGAAGGCTGGCAATCAGCCCCAGCATTTT

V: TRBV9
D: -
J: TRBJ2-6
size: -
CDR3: CASSVTAGANVLTF
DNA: TGTGCCAGCAGCGTAACTGCTGGGGCCAACGTCCTGACTTTC

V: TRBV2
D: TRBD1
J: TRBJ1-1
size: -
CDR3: CASSIDRGNTEAFF
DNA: TGTGCCAGCAGTATCGACAGGGGAAACACTGAAGCTTTCTTT

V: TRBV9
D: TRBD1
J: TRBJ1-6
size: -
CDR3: CASSGRTGANSPLHF
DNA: TGTGCCAGCAGCGGAAGAACAGGGGCGAATTCACCCCTCCACTTT